This T cell receptor beta chain was retrieved from a study of CD8 T cells in Susac syndrome. Healthy donors constituted the controls, which were matched for age and sex. RNA amounts of about 0.5 to 1 ug underwent reverse transcription with random hexamers. MiXCR, run by TCRdb on the immunoSEQ multiplex PCR reads, gives a single entry per CDR3 protein. The sample records about 130,000 distinct CDR3 sequences, 90% to 95% being singletons. The clonotype comes from a human donor in good health. Sample: CD4+ T cells from PBMCs.

The CDR3 here is CASSLGLAFSYEQYF. CDR3 sequence (DNA): TGCGCCAGCAGCTTGGGACTAGCGTTCTCCTACGAGCAGTACTTC. The V and J genes are TRBV5-1 and TRBJ2-7; 8 positions agree with TRBD2. CDR1 SGHRS and CDR2 YFSETQ come from the germline V gene. V trimming: 0 bases; J trimming: 0 bases; junction bases outside the gene matches: 2. This CDR3 region has 15 residues.